What follows are 9 T cell receptor beta chains derived from one specimen sequenced in a study of shared clonotypes between healthy human individuals. TCRdb's copy holds only in-frame clones and misses some; the assay was immunoSEQ multiplex PCR. The sample consists of about half a million clones, around 73% of them appearing once. Material: PBMCs. The receptors derive from a woman in her forties in good health. Some clones in this sample may be carry-over from other donors' samples.

The chain employs TRBV13 and TRBJ2-7; D unresolved. V was cut by 5 bases and J by 2 bases, with 13 bases left in between. The CDR3 consists of 14 residues. From germline, CDR1 is PRHDT and CDR2 FYEKMQ (reference sequence). The chain's CDR3 is CASSRRRPTYEQYF. The CDR3 DNA is TGTGCCAGCAGCCGGCGACGGCCAACCTACGAGCAGTACTTC.

CDR3 nucleotides: TGTGCCAGCAGCCCACTGGGACTAGCGGGGACCACCGGGGAGCTGTTTTTT. This codes for CASSPLGLAGTTGELFF. The chain recombines TRBV7-2 with TRBJ2-2, with 13 bases identical to TRBD2. Germline V gene lookup returns CDR1 SGHTA and CDR2 FQGNSA. The CDR3 extends over 17 amino acids. J gave up 4 bases and V 5 bases, and 7 bases lay outside the gene matches.

This chain uses TRBV5-1 with TRBJ1-2, with 9 bases lining up with TRBD1. In germline, CDR1 is SGHRS, CDR2 YFSETQ. The CDR3 loop spans 13 amino acids. V lost 3 bases, J lost 8 bases, and 5 bases stayed unmatched. The CDR3 coding sequence is TGCGCCAGCAGCTCCGGACAGGGGTCCGGCTACACCTTC. Residues: CASSSGQGSGYTF.

The chain is built from TRBV7-2 and TRBJ1-3; the match to TRBD1 covers 8 bases. J was trimmed by 0 bases and V by 5 bases; bases with no gene match: 15. CDR1 SGHTA and CDR2 FQGNSA come from the germline V gene. The CDR3 contains 19 residues. The chain's CDR3 is CASSPRSQGVYLSGNTIYF. The CDR3 DNA reads TGTGCCAGCAGCCCCCGGTCACAGGGGGTGTATCTCTCTGGAAACACCATATATTTT.

The chain employs TRBV28 and TRBJ2-7, with TRBD2 matching over 7 bases. Germline values: CDR1 MDHEN, CDR2 SYDVKM. The V segment lost 5 bases and the J segment 6 bases; nucleotides outside the gene matches: 10. CDR3 length: 14 residues. The CDR3 nucleotides read TGTGCCAGCAGTCGGACTAGGAAATGGGGCGAGCAGTACTTC. The encoded protein is CASSRTRKWGEQYF.

The V gene is TRBV30, the J gene TRBJ2-5; D uncertain. Trimming removed 8 bases at V and 0 bases at J, with 19 bases between. This CDR3 comprises 15 residues. Germline CDR1 and CDR2: GTSNPN and SVGIG (reference sequence). CDR3 nucleotides: TGTGCCCAAGATACCAGTCGACTGAACCAAGAGACCCAGTACTTC. The encoded protein is CAQDTSRLNQETQYF. Full variable domain (missing parts from reference TRBV30 and TRBJ2-5): SQTIHQWPATLVQPVGSPLSLECTVEGTSNPNLYWYRQAAGRGLQLLFYSVGIGQISSEVPQNLSASRPQDRQFILSSKKLLLSDSGFYLCAQDTSRLNQETQYFGPGTRLLVL.

This chain connects TRBV9 to TRBJ2-3; 11 bases agree with TRBD2. Germline-derived CDR1 and CDR2 are SGDLS and YYNGEE. The CDR3 is made up of 16 amino acids. V lost 3 bases and J lost 3; bases outside the gene matches: 6. CDR3: CASSETGTSGTDTQYF. The DNA of the CDR3 is TGTGCCAGCAGCGAGACAGGGACTAGCGGAACAGATACGCAGTATTTT.

The chain links TRBV7-3 to TRBJ2-7, with a tentative D call TRBD2 (6 bases). Germline V gene sequence: CDR1 SGHTA, CDR2 FQGTGA. This CDR3 spans 15 amino acids. V lost 5 bases, J lost 1 base, and 15 bases lay in between. CDR3 DNA: TGTGCCAGCAGCCCAACTGGGGGGACGTCCTACGAGCAGTACTTC. This translates into CASSPTGGTSYEQYF.

The V gene is TRBV6-1, the J gene TRBJ2-7, with 8 bases lining up with TRBD1. This CDR3 is 15 amino acids long. V lost 7 bases, J lost 3 bases, and 11 bases stayed unmatched. Germline values: CDR1 MNHNS, CDR2 SASEGT. The CDR3 loop reads CASKARVTGDYEQYF. The CDR3 DNA reads as TGTGCCAGCAAAGCCAGGGTGACAGGGGACTACGAGCAGTACTTC.